The rows below give T cell receptor beta chains drawn from one sample of a study. Measured with immunoSEQ multiplex PCR; TCRdb has only the in-frame clones, and not every one. The sample records nearly 70,000 clones, 90% to 95% being singletons. Sequenced: PBMCs. These TCRs come from a man aged 35 to 55 with rheumatoid arthritis. Both conserved end residues are part of each CDR3.

cdr3_aa j_call v_call
CASSDRVANYGYTF TRBJ1-2 TRBV27
CASSPGGDLGYTF TRBJ1-2 TRBV18
CASTRTELYGYTF TRBJ1-2 TRBV19
CASSQEAGTPVGGYTF TRBJ1-2 TRBV4-3
CAWTYKNRDRQETQYF TRBJ2-5 TRBV30
CASSLGGEGNQPQHF TRBJ1-5 TRBV18
CASSFGDRINTEAFF TRBJ1-1 TRBV7-2
CASSDPGATGANVLTF TRBJ2-6 TRBV19
CASTRERGRDYGYTF TRBJ1-2 TRBV5-4
CASSSPGTGDNEQFF TRBJ2-1 TRBV5-4
CASSLDREYYGYTF TRBJ1-2 TRBV5-4
CASSYRGPGEKLFF TRBJ1-4 TRBV3-1/TRBV3-2
CASSVGNNEQFF TRBJ2-1 TRBV9
CASSPYSGGIYEQYF TRBJ2-7 TRBV18
CASSQTGGASYNEQFF TRBJ2-1 TRBV5-4
CASSLRFAPPGNEQFF TRBJ2-1 TRBV7-3
CASSDSQRLAFF TRBJ1-1 TRBV2
CASSLGQGAPGANVLTF TRBJ2-6 TRBV7-2
CASSLGSNTEAFF TRBJ1-1 TRBV7-9
CASSLEVGAHTGELFF TRBJ2-2 TRBV11-2
CASSLRQGGYGYTF TRBJ1-2 TRBV27
CATSDLTAGVYNEQFF TRBJ2-1 TRBV24-1
CASSVGTGSFSNQPQHF TRBJ1-5 TRBV19
CASGLVWPSGANVLTF TRBJ2-6 TRBV12-5
CASSLPRGGTEAFF TRBJ1-1 TRBV7-2
CASSPGREGYGYTF TRBJ1-2 TRBV18
CAISDRGFGYTF TRBJ1-2 TRBV10-3
CASSETGTNYGYTF TRBJ1-2 TRBV10-2
CASSVRQGGSTDTQYF TRBJ2-3 TRBV28
CASSSAGALTYEQYF TRBJ2-7 TRBV27
CASSQASEAFF TRBJ1-1 TRBV3-1/TRBV3-2
CASSEIGTGGVQYF TRBJ2-4 TRBV6-1
CASSLRRGTENTEAFF TRBJ1-1 TRBV27
CASSYYGGLAFF TRBJ1-1 TRBV7-9
CATLRTGAYEQYF TRBJ2-7 TRBV6-5